The 11 T cell receptor beta chains given below trace back to one sample, sequenced in a study of CD8+ T cells in alopecia areata. Extracted RNA was reverse transcribed into cDNA, the sequencing template. TCRdb's table, derived via immunoSEQ multiplex PCR, lists solely in-frame clones and lacks some. The repertoire consists of 200,000 or so clones, with roughly 64% occurring once and the leading ten covering approximately 5.1%. Treatment of the sample: oral pan-JAK inhibitor, 5-10 mg twice daily. Sample: CD4+ T cells sorted from blood, taken at week 24, from a patient treated with tofacitinib. These receptors all stem from a human donor with alopecia areata.

This sequence joins TRBV7-8 and TRBJ2-1; D uncertain. The germline V gene encodes CDR1 SGHVS and CDR2 FQNEAQ. The CDR3 contains 14 residues. V was pared by 0 bases and J by 4 bases, with 7 bases between. The DNA for the CDR3 is TGTGCCAGCAGCTTAGCGGTTAAGTACAATGAGCAGTTCTTC. This encodes CASSLAVKYNEQFF.

This clone was detected a few times. The gene calls are TRBV4-1 and TRBJ2-7, with D perhaps matching TRBD1 (5 bases). Trimming cost V 1 base and J 4 bases, with 14 bases left between them. This CDR3 has 15 residues. Germline V lookup: CDR1 MGHRA, CDR2 YSYEKL. CDR3 coding DNA: TGCGCCAGCAGCCAAGGGCAATCAGGGATATACGAGCAGTACTTC. Translating it yields CASSQGQSGIYEQYF.

The CDR3 DNA sequence: TGTGCCTGGACCCGAGAAAGGGTTGGGGCCAAAAACATTCAGTACTTC. It encodes CAWTRERVGAKNIQYF. The chain links TRBV30 to TRBJ2-4; D is unclear. Germline V gene sequence: CDR1 GTSNPN, CDR2 SVGIG (reference sequence). The CDR3 loop spans 16 amino acids. V lost 4 bases, J lost 1 base, and 17 bases lay in between.

The chain couples TRBV6-6 to TRBJ2-3; D gene uncertain. The CDR3 runs 13 residues. V lost 6 bases to trimming and J lost 6 bases, with 13 bases between them. Germline lookup yields CDR1 MNHNY and CDR2 SVGAGI (reference sequence). This CDR3 reads CASRPDLRDTQYF. For the CDR3, the DNA is TGTGCCAGCAGACCGGACCTCCGGGATACGCAGTATTTT.

This chain joins TRBV29-1 and TRBJ2-3, with a tentative D call TRBD1 (7 bases). This CDR3 is built from 15 residues. The V gene lost 1 base and the J gene lost 2 bases, with 13 bases spanning the gap. Germline V gene lookup returns CDR1 SQVTM and CDR2 ANQGSEA. The CDR3 spells CSVEGRDSYTDTQYF. Here the CDR3 DNA reads TGCAGCGTTGAAGGGCGGGACAGCTACACAGATACGCAGTATTTT.

The rearrangement joins TRBV5-1 to TRBJ2-1; D possibly corresponds to TRBD2 (6 bases). The germline CDR1 and CDR2 sequences are SGHRS and YFSETQ. Trimming stripped 1 base from V and 8 bases from J, with 10 bases between. The CDR3 contains 13 residues. The CDR3: CASSLTSRDEQFF. Here the CDR3 DNA reads TGCGCCAGCAGCTTGACTAGCAGGGATGAGCAGTTCTTC.

This clone has more than one count but fewer than ten. This chain joins TRBV5-4 and TRBJ2-3; 8 nucleotides line up with TRBD1. Germline-derived CDR1 and CDR2 are SGHNT and YYREEE (reference sequence). V lost 3 bases to trimming and J lost 4 bases; unmatched junction nucleotides: 4. CDR3 length equals 14 residues. The CDR3 nucleotides are TGTGCCAGCAGCTGGACAGGGTTGGCAGATACGCAGTATTTT. It yields the protein CASSWTGLADTQYF.

The chain couples TRBV10-3 to TRBJ1-1, with D uncertain. Germline V gene sequence: CDR1 ENHRY, CDR2 SYGVKD. The CDR3 is 12 amino acids. Between the trimmed V and J ends, which lost 4 bases and 6 bases, there was a span of 9 bases. DNA of the CDR3: TGTGCCATCAGTGGTATGGATTCTGAAGCTTTCTTT. Translating it yields CAISGMDSEAFF.

The CDR3 DNA sequence: TGCGCCAGCAGCCAAAGGGACAGGGGCGGGACTGAAGCTTTCTTT. This sequence encodes CASSQRDRGGTEAFF. This chain uses TRBV4-1 with TRBJ1-1; 10 bases line up with TRBD1. Trimming removed 2 bases from V and 5 bases from J; junction bases left unmatched: 5. This CDR3 is 15 amino acids long. Germline values: CDR1 MGHRA, CDR2 YSYEKL.

The CDR3: CASSGDRQGVYTEAFF. DNA of the CDR3: TGTGCCAGCAGTGGAGACAGACAGGGGGTCTATACTGAAGCTTTCTTT. The chain links TRBV9 to TRBJ1-1; 9 nucleotides align to TRBD1. In germline, CDR1 is SGDLS, CDR2 YYNGEE. The length of the CDR3 is 16 residues. Trimming took 5 bases from V and 5 from J; bases not matched to a gene: 13.

This chain connects TRBV4-3 to TRBJ2-5; 7 nucleotides line up with TRBD2. Trimming took 0 bases from V and 6 from J; bases not matched to a gene: 7. Germline CDR1 and CDR2: LGHNA and YSLEER. The CDR3 consists of 15 residues. CDR3 DNA sequence: TGCGCCAGCAGCCAAGATGTGGGCGGGAGACAGACCCAGTACTTC. Translating it yields CASSQDVGGRQTQYF.